Listed below are T cell receptor beta chains from one sample, sequenced in a study of cytomegalovirus exposure and HLA in healthy donors. The method was immunoSEQ multiplex PCR; TCRdb's version includes in-frame clones alone and lacks a portion of them. This table holds about 160,000 clones, around 76% found once. Sequencing input: PBMCs. The source is a woman in her forties in good health and CMV-seronegative. Both conserved end residues are part of each CDR3. A D gene is named only where the DNA matches it firmly. Expanded clones are given a class, and other clones once, few, many or no size at all.

>TRBJ2-7|TRBV29-1|once|NA
TGCAGCGTTCTACCACTGTCCGATTCCTACGAGCAGTACTTC
CSVLPLSDSYEQYF
>TRBJ1-1|TRBV9|NA|NA
TGTGCCAGCAGTCCCAGGGGTGTGGGGAACACTGAAGCTTTCTTT
CASSPRGVGNTEAFF
>TRBJ1-6|TRBV6-1|few|TRBD1
TGTGCCAGCAGTGCCGGGACAGGGAGTTCACCCCTCCACTTT
CASSAGTGSSPLHF
>TRBJ2-7|TRBV13|NA|TRBD2
TGTGCCAGCAGCTTAGGAGGACTAGCGGACCCCTACGAGCAGTACTTC
CASSLGGLADPYEQYF
>TRBJ2-1|TRBV29-1|NA|NA
TGCAGCGTTGGTCTACCCAATGAGCAGTTCTTC
CSVGLPNEQFF
>TRBJ2-2|TRBV4-2|NA|NA
TGTGCCAGCAGCCAAGAAGGAGTGGCAGGGCTCAACACCGGGGAGCTGTTTTTT
CASSQEGVAGLNTGELFF
>TRBJ2-1|TRBV5-4|NA|TRBD2
TGTGCCAGCAGCTTGGGGGGGGGTAGCTCCTACAATGAGCAGTTCTTC
CASSLGGGSSYNEQFF
>TRBJ1-1|TRBV5-4|NA|TRBD1
TGTGCCAGCAGCCCTAGGACAGGGGGTCTAGTAAACACTGAAGCTTTCTTT
CASSPRTGGLVNTEAFF
>TRBJ2-2|TRBV2|few|NA
TGTGCCAGTCAAACCGGGAGCCTTACCGGGGAGCTGTTTTTT
CASQTGSLTGELFF
>TRBJ2-7|TRBV5-1|NA|NA
TGCGCCAGCAGCTCGGACAGTTTGGGAGAGCAGTACTTC
CASSSDSLGEQYF
>TRBJ2-1|TRBV2|NA|NA
TGTGCCCTGGACAGATACAATGAGCAGTTCTTC
CALDRYNEQFF
>TRBJ2-7|TRBV29-1|NA|TRBD1
TGCAGCGTCGAGGGGATAACAGGGGGCGAATACGAGCAGTACTTC
CSVEGITGGEYEQYF
>TRBJ1-2|TRBV6-1|NA|NA
TGTGCCAGCAAGGGGTCTCTCCCCTCTTACACCTTC
CASKGSLPSYTF
>TRBJ1-1|TRBV27|NA|TRBD1
TGTGCCAGCAGTTTTGACAGGGGCACTGAAGCTTTCTTT
CASSFDRGTEAFF
>TRBJ1-4|TRBV30|NA|NA
TGTGCCTACAACCGCAAGGACGGGGGAAATGAAAAACTGTTTTTT
CAYNRKDGGNEKLFF
>TRBJ1-4|TRBV15|NA|TRBD1
TGTGCCACCAGCAGAGATAAGGGGGCGAGTTTACCGAGGGAAAAACTGTTTTTT
CATSRDKGASLPREKLFF
>TRBJ1-1|TRBV19|NA|NA
TGTGCCAGTAGTATAGGGAGGGATTGGGGGACTGAAGCTTTCTTT
CASSIGRDWGTEAFF
>TRBJ2-5|TRBV2|few|NA
TGTGCCAGCACGGAGGAAGAGACCCAGTACTTC
CASTEEETQYF
>TRBJ2-2|TRBV6-1|NA|TRBD2
TGTGCCAGCAGTCCGCGACTAGCGGGAGCGGAGCTGTTTTTT
CASSPRLAGAELFF
>TRBJ2-1|TRBV5-1|NA|NA
TGCGCCAGCAGCGCGGGACAGTACAATGAGCAGTTCTTC
CASSAGQYNEQFF
>TRBJ1-4|TRBV10-3|NA|NA
TGTGCCATCAGTGAGTCCGTTTCGAGTGTTACTAATGAAAAACTGTTTTTT
CAISESVSSVTNEKLFF
>TRBJ1-5|TRBV11-2|once|NA
TGTGCCAGCAGCTGGGAGGGGTATCAGCCCCAGCATTTT
CASSWEGYQPQHF
>TRBJ1-2|TRBV19|NA|TRBD1
TGTGCCAGTAGTAAGTCTGGGACAGGAAGACTTAACTATGGCTACACCTTC
CASSKSGTGRLNYGYTF
>TRBJ2-7|TRBV4-1|once|NA
TGCGCCAGCAGCCAAGCTTTGGACACCGAGGCCTACGAGCAGTACTTC
CASSQALDTEAYEQYF
>TRBJ2-7|TRBV4-2|once|NA
TGTGCCAGCAGCCAAGGGACTTTTTACGAGCAGTACTTC
CASSQGTFYEQYF
>TRBJ2-3|TRBV27|NA|TRBD2
TGTGCCAGCAGTTTCACCTCTAGCGGGAGGGGGACAGATACGCAGTATTTT
CASSFTSSGRGTDTQYF
>TRBJ2-7|TRBV27|once|TRBD1
TGTGCCAGCGGGACAGGGCTCTCCGGCGAGCAGTACTTC
CASGTGLSGEQYF
>TRBJ2-6|TRBV27|NA|NA
TGTGCCAGCAGAGCCCCCGGGAGCTCTGGGGCCAACGTCCTGACTTTC
CASRAPGSSGANVLTF
>TRBJ1-1|TRBV28|once|NA
TGTGCCAGCAGTTTATTAGCGGCCGGGAACACTGAAGCTTTCTTT
CASSLLAAGNTEAFF
>TRBJ1-4|TRBV7-6|NA|NA
TGTGCCAGCACCGGTGGTAATGAAAAACTGTTTTTT
CASTGGNEKLFF
>TRBJ1-1|TRBV18|NA|NA
TGTGCCAGCTCACCACGTGCGGAGCCGAACACTGAAGCTTTCTTT
CASSPRAEPNTEAFF
>TRBJ2-2|TRBV2|NA|TRBD1
TGTGCCAGCAGGAAGGGGGCAGGAAGAAACACCGGGGAGCTGTTTTTT
CASRKGAGRNTGELFF
>TRBJ2-7|TRBV7-3|NA|NA
TGTGCCAGCAGCCAGTCTGTCGAGGCTAGGCAGTACTTC
CASSQSVEARQYF
>TRBJ2-3|TRBV7-9|NA|NA
TGTGCCAGCATCGAGTCCACAGATACGCAGTATTTT
CASIESTDTQYF
>TRBJ1-1|TRBV6-1|NA|TRBD1
TGTGCCAGCAGTACCAGGGGGCGCGAGGACACTGAAGCTTTCTTT
CASSTRGREDTEAFF
>TRBJ1-2|TRBV30|NA|TRBD1
TGTGCCTGGAGTTCGTCCATGGGACAGGGGGCCGGCTACACCTTC
CAWSSSMGQGAGYTF
>TRBJ1-1|TRBV11-2|NA|TRBD1
TGTGCCAGCAGCTTCGGGACAGGGGAAGCTTTCTTT
CASSFGTGEAFF
>TRBJ2-2|TRBV11-3|NA|TRBD1
TGTGCCAGCAGCTTAGGACAGGGTTTTACCGGGGAGCTGTTTTTT
CASSLGQGFTGELFF
>TRBJ1-1|TRBV5-1|few|TRBD1
TGCGCCAGCAGCTTAAATGTCGGGACAGGGAGGAACACTGAAGCTTTCTTT
CASSLNVGTGRNTEAFF
>TRBJ2-1|TRBV5-6|NA|NA
TGTGCCAGCAGTCCCGGGGTCAATGAGCAGTTCTTC
CASSPGVNEQFF
>TRBJ2-7|TRBV7-8|NA|NA
TGTGCCAGCAGCTTAGATCCAGGGCCCAACGAGCAGTACTTC
CASSLDPGPNEQYF
>TRBJ1-3|TRBV29-1|NA|NA
TGCAGCGTTGTAGGGACATCTGGAAACACCATATATTTT
CSVVGTSGNTIYF
>TRBJ2-1|TRBV11-3|NA|NA
TGTGCCAGCAGCTTAGGAGCGTTGGTCGACAATGAGCAGTTCTTC
CASSLGALVDNEQFF
>TRBJ1-1|TRBV7-9|few|NA
TGTGCCAGCAGCTTGGACGAGGGCACTGAAGCTTTCTTT
CASSLDEGTEAFF
>TRBJ1-4|TRBV19|NA|TRBD1
TGTGCCAGCGCTGATCAGGGGGCTAATGAAAAACTGTTTTTT
CASADQGANEKLFF
>TRBJ2-5|TRBV5-5|NA|TRBD2
TGTGCCAGCAGCATGCCCCTCGGACTAGCGGGAGGTGGCCAAGAGACCCAGTACTTC
CASSMPLGLAGGGQETQYF
>TRBJ1-1|TRBV6-6|NA|NA
TGTGCCAGCAGCCTAGAGAAGAACACTGAAGCTTTCTTT
CASSLEKNTEAFF
>TRBJ2-2|TRBV7-8|NA|TRBD1
TGTGCCACCTCCTCGACAGGGGGCGCGGGCGGTGGGGAGCTGTTTTTT
CATSSTGGAGGGELFF
>TRBJ1-1|TRBV20-1|NA|NA
TGCAGTGCTAATCAGGGCGCTGAAGCTTTCTTT
CSANQGAEAFF
>TRBJ2-3|TRBV18|NA|NA
TGTGCCAGCTCACCACGCGGAGGGGCCAGCACAGATACGCAGTATTTT
CASSPRGGASTDTQYF